Listed below are T cell receptor beta chains from one sample, sequenced in a study of T cell repertoires in cytomegalovirus infection. MiXCR, run by TCRdb on the reads, gives a single entry per CDR3 protein. Found here are some 440,000 distinct CDR3 sequences, roughly a third of them singletons; the top ten hold around 15%. The sample was PBMCs. These receptor sequences come from a human donor in good health (CMV status not recorded). Some clones in this sample may be carry-over from other donors' samples. Each CDR3 is given with its conserved first and last residue. The D gene is left open where the match is weak. Clone size is shown for a subset of rows, as once, few, many or a class of expanded clone.

D gene	J gene	clone size	V gene	CDR3 DNA	CDR3 protein
TRBD2	TRBJ2-3	-	TRBV10-3	TGTGCCATCAGTACGTATAGCGGGGGTGGAGGAGATACGCAGTATTTT	CAISTYSGGGGDTQYF
TRBD2	TRBJ2-5	-	TRBV5-5	TGTGCCAGCAGCTTGGATCCCCTAGCGGGGGTAGAGACCCAGTACTTC	CASSLDPLAGVETQYF
TRBD2	TRBJ2-3	few	TRBV7-2	TGTGCCAGCAGCTTAGGGAGGACTAGCGGACGCACAGATACGCAGTATTTT	CASSLGRTSGRTDTQYF
-	TRBJ2-3	-	TRBV6-5	TGTGCCAGCTCAACCCTTTACACAGATACGCAGTATTTT	CASSTLYTDTQYF
TRBD1	TRBJ2-1	few	TRBV6-1	TGTGCCAGCCGGATAACAGGGGTAAATGAGCAGTTCTTC	CASRITGVNEQFF
-	TRBJ2-7	-	TRBV6-8	TGTGCCAGCAGCCTTACGTTGTCGGGACAATCCTACGAGCAGTACTTC	CASSLTLSGQSYEQYF
-	TRBJ1-2	-	TRBV14	TGTGCCAGCAGCCAAGAAGGGGCAGGGAAATATGGCTACACCTTC	CASSQEGAGKYGYTF
-	TRBJ1-5	-	TRBV7-6	TGTGCCAGCAGCTTATGGGGGGATGGCAATCAGCCCCAGCATTTT	CASSLWGDGNQPQHF
-	TRBJ2-6	few	TRBV11-2	TGTGCCAGCAGCCCCCGGATTCCTGGGATCCACTCTGGGGCCAACGTCCTGACTTTC	CASSPRIPGIHSGANVLTF
-	TRBJ2-7	-	TRBV4-1	TGCGCCAGCAGCCAACTGAGCCTCTCCTACGAGCAGTACTTC	CASSQLSLSYEQYF
-	TRBJ1-2	few	TRBV28	TGTGCCAGCACCGGACAGCCGGGAGAGATGGTCTATGGCTACACCTTC	CASTGQPGEMVYGYTF
TRBD1	TRBJ1-5	few	TRBV12-3/TRBV12-4	TGTGCCAGCAGTTTGGACAGGGAGGGCAATCAGCCCCAGCATTTT	CASSLDREGNQPQHF
TRBD1	TRBJ1-6	many	TRBV7-8	TGTGCCAGCAGAACAGGGGGCCCCTATAATTCACCCCTCCACTTT	CASRTGGPYNSPLHF
-	TRBJ1-2	many	TRBV6-2/TRBV6-3	TGTGCCAGCAGTTACGGGACCCGGGTCGGCTATGGCTACACCTTC	CASSYGTRVGYGYTF
TRBD1	TRBJ2-4	many	TRBV7-2	TGTGCCAGCAGCTTCCACCGACAGGGTGGGAACATTCAGTACTTC	CASSFHRQGGNIQYF
-	TRBJ1-5	-	TRBV19	TGTGCCAGTAGTATAGATAGAGGTTTGAATCAGCCCCAGCATTTT	CASSIDRGLNQPQHF
TRBD2	TRBJ2-2	-	TRBV10-3	TGTGCCATCAGCCCGCTGGCGGGGGGAGGTACCGGGGAGCTGTTTTTT	CAISPLAGGGTGELFF
-	TRBJ2-2	-	TRBV11-2	TGTGCCAGCAGCTTAGAGCTGGCACGTACGAACACCGGGGAGCTGTTTTTT	CASSLELARTNTGELFF
-	TRBJ2-7	-	TRBV19	TGTGCCAGTAGTATGGCTCGGACCGACTACGAGCAGTACTTC	CASSMARTDYEQYF
-	TRBJ1-1	-	TRBV7-9	TGTGCCAGCAGCTTAGATCGTTTGGGGAACACTGAAGCTTTCTTT	CASSLDRLGNTEAFF
TRBD2	TRBJ2-1	few	TRBV5-4	TGTGCCAGCAGCTTTAGCGGGAATCAGCACAATGAGCAGTTCTTC	CASSFSGNQHNEQFF
-	TRBJ2-7	once	TRBV24-1	TGTGCCACTAGCCCGGCGGGCTCCTACGAGCAGTACTTC	CATSPAGSYEQYF
-	TRBJ2-3	few	TRBV7-2	TGTGCCAGCAGCATGGGGGGGCCTCAAGATACGCAGTATTTT	CASSMGGPQDTQYF
-	TRBJ2-5	-	TRBV6-1	TGTGCCAGCGGCCAGGAAGAGACCCAGTACTTC	CASGQEETQYF
-	TRBJ1-5	few	TRBV12-3/TRBV12-4	TGTGCCAGCAGCCAGGACAGCTTCAATCAGCCCCAGCATTTT	CASSQDSFNQPQHF
TRBD1	TRBJ2-7	-	TRBV2	TGTGCCAGCAGTGAAAGACAGGGCGCCTACGAGCAGTACTTC	CASSERQGAYEQYF
-	TRBJ1-2	-	TRBV3-1	TGTGCCAGCAGCCAAGGGCAACAACAGTCGAGGAATGGCTACACCTTC	CASSQGQQQSRNGYTF
TRBD1	TRBJ1-4	few	TRBV27	TGTGCCAGCAGTAAACGCCGACAGGGGGCGATTGAAAAACTGTTTTTT	CASSKRRQGAIEKLFF
-	TRBJ2-1	-	TRBV30	TGTGCCTGGAGTGCAAGGCAGAATCTTCGTCATGAGCAGTTCTTC	CAWSARQNLRHEQFF
-	TRBJ1-1	-	TRBV5-4	TGTGCCAGCTCACCACCGGGCACTAAGGGGATGAACACTGAAGCTTTCTTT	CASSPPGTKGMNTEAFF
-	TRBJ2-3	-	TRBV7-8	TGTGCCAGCAGCTTTCAACAGATCACAGATACGCAGTATTTT	CASSFQQITDTQYF
-	TRBJ2-7	few	TRBV24-1	TGTGCCACCAGTGATCCGACCAGGGACTACGAGCAGTACTTC	CATSDPTRDYEQYF
-	TRBJ2-5	-	TRBV6-2/TRBV6-3	TGTGCCAGCAGTCTAAAGGGGGGGTACCAAGAGACCCAGTACTTC	CASSLKGGYQETQYF
TRBD1	TRBJ2-7	-	TRBV15	TGTGCCACCAGCCTGGGACAGGGGTACCGCTACGAGCAGTACTTC	CATSLGQGYRYEQYF
TRBD1	TRBJ2-1	few	TRBV5-6	TGTGCCAGCAGCACCAGTCAGGGGGCCCTCTACAATGAGCAGTTCTTC	CASSTSQGALYNEQFF
TRBD1	TRBJ2-5	-	TRBV5-1	TGCGCCAGCAGTCCGTATGACAGGGACCAAGAGACCCAGTACTTC	CASSPYDRDQETQYF
TRBD1	TRBJ1-1	-	TRBV3-1	TGTGCCATCAGCCAAGGGACAGGGAGCACTGAAGCTTTCTTT	CAISQGTGSTEAFF
TRBD1	TRBJ2-7	-	TRBV6-6	TGTGCCAGCAGTTATCTTCAGGCAGGGGGCTCCCACGAGCAGTACTTC	CASSYLQAGGSHEQYF
-	TRBJ1-2	many	TRBV12-3/TRBV12-4	TGTGCCAGCAGTACGCGGACTAACTATGGCTACACCTTC	CASSTRTNYGYTF
-	TRBJ2-1	few	TRBV27	TGTGCCAGCAGTCTGACGGGGGGCCCGAGCTCCTACAATGAGCAGTTCTTC	CASSLTGGPSSYNEQFF
-	TRBJ1-1	-	TRBV11-2	TGTGCCAGCAGACCGACCGTTGAAGCTTTCTTT	CASRPTVEAFF